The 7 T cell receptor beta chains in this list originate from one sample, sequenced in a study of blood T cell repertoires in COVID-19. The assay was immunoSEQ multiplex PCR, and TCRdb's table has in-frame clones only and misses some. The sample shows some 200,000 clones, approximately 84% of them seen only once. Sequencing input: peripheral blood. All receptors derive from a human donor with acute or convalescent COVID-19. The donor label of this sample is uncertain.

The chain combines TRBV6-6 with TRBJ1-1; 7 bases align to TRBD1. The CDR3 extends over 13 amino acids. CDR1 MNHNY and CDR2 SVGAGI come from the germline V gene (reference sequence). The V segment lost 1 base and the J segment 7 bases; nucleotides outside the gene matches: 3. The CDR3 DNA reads TGTGCCAGCAGTTACTTCGGACAGGATGAAGCTTTCTTT. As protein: CASSYFGQDEAFF.

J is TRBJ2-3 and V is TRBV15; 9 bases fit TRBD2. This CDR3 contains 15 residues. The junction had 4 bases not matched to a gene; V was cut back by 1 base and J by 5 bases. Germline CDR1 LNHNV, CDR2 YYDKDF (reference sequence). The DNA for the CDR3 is TGTGCCACCAGCAGAGGCGGGAGGGCCATAGATACGCAGTATTTT. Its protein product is CATSRGGRAIDTQYF. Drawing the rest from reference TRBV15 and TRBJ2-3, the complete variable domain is DAMVIQNPRYQVTQFGKPVTLSCSQTLNHNVMYWYQQKSSQAPKLLFHYYDKDFNNEADTPDNFQSRRPNTSFCFLDIRSPGLGDTAMYLCATSRGGRAIDTQYFGPGTRLTVL.

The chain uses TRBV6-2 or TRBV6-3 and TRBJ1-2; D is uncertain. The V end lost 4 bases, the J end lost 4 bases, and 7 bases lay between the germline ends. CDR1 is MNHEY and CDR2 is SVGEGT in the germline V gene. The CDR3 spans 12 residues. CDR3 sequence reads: CASSSTGYGYTF. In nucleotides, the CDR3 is TGTGCCAGCAGTTCGACGGGCTATGGCTACACCTTC.

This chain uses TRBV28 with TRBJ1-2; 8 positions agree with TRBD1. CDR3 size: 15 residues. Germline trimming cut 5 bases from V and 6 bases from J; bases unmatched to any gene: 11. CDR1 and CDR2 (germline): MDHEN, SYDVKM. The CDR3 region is CASSPPFGQGDGYTF. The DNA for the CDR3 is TGTGCCAGCAGTCCCCCTTTTGGACAGGGAGATGGCTACACCTTC.

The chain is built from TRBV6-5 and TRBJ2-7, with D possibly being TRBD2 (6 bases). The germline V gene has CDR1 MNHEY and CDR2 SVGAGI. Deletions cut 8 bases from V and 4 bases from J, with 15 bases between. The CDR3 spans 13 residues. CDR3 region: CASGRFEPYEQYF. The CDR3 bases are TGTGCCAGCGGGAGGTTCGAGCCTTACGAGCAGTACTTC.

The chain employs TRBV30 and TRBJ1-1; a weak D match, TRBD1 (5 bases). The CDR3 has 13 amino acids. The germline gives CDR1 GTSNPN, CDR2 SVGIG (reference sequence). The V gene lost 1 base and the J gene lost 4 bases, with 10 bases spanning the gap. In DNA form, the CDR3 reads TGTGCCTGGAGTGAGGGGTTCAGCACTGAAGCTTTCTTT. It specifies CAWSEGFSTEAFF. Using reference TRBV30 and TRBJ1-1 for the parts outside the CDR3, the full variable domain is SQTIHQWPATLVQPVGSPLSLECTVEGTSNPNLYWYRQAAGRGLQLLFYSVGIGQISSEVPQNLSASRPQDRQFILSSKKLLLSDSGFYLCAWSEGFSTEAFFGQGTRLTVV.

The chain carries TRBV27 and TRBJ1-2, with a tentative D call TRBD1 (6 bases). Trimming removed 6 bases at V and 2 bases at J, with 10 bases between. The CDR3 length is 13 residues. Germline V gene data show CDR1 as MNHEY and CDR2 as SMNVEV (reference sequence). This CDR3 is CASSRTENYGYTF. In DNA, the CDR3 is TGTGCCAGCAGCCGGACAGAAAACTATGGCTACACCTTC.